These T cell receptor beta chains were read from a single sample in a study of T-cell reconstitution after alpha-beta-depleted transplantation in children. MiXCR, run by TCRdb on the PCR reads, gives a single entry per CDR3 protein. Of approximately 500,000 distinct CDR3 sequences listed, 27% are singletons. The sequencing here drew on PBMCs, taken before TCRalphabeta/CD19-depleted stem cell transplant. Receptors originate from a boy younger than two with Wiskott-Aldrich syndrome, due to receive a stem cell transplant. Each CDR3 is given with its conserved first and last residue. The order of the fields is clone size, V gene, D gene, J gene, CDR3 DNA, CDR3 protein. A D gene is named only where the DNA matches it firmly. Expanded clones get a size class; other rows say once, few or many, or leave the size out.

clone size: few
V gene: TRBV18
D gene: TRBD1
J gene: TRBJ2-7
CDR3 DNA: TGTGCCAGCTCACCACCGCCAGGGGGAGCCTACGAGCAGTACTTC
CDR3 protein: CASSPPPGGAYEQYF

clone size: few
V gene: TRBV11-2
D gene: -
J gene: TRBJ2-1
CDR3 DNA: TGTGCCAGCAGCTTGGACTACCTCAATGAGCAGTTCTTC
CDR3 protein: CASSLDYLNEQFF

clone size: -
V gene: TRBV5-1
D gene: -
J gene: TRBJ2-4
CDR3 DNA: TGCGCCAGCAGCTTGGTGCCAGGGACCCAGAACATTCAGTACTTC
CDR3 protein: CASSLVPGTQNIQYF

clone size: many
V gene: TRBV5-6
D gene: -
J gene: TRBJ2-5
CDR3 DNA: TGTGCCAGCAGCTTGACGCCAGTCGAGACCCAGTACTTC
CDR3 protein: CASSLTPVETQYF

clone size: many
V gene: TRBV7-9
D gene: -
J gene: TRBJ2-1
CDR3 DNA: TGTGCCAGCAGCCTCCGAGGGGAGGAGGGTAATTCCAATGAGCAGTTCTTC
CDR3 protein: CASSLRGEEGNSNEQFF

clone size: -
V gene: TRBV20-1
D gene: -
J gene: TRBJ1-5
CDR3 DNA: TGCAGTGCTAGAAGGTTTGGCAATCAGCCCCAGCATTTT
CDR3 protein: CSARRFGNQPQHF

clone size: few
V gene: TRBV5-8
D gene: -
J gene: TRBJ2-1
CDR3 DNA: TGTGCCAGCAGCCATTCCGGAGGGACTTACAATGAGCAGTTCTTC
CDR3 protein: CASSHSGGTYNEQFF

clone size: many
V gene: TRBV27
D gene: -
J gene: TRBJ2-5
CDR3 DNA: TGTGCCAGCAGTCGCGGTCGGCAAGAGACCCAGTACTTC
CDR3 protein: CASSRGRQETQYF

clone size: -
V gene: TRBV20-1
D gene: -
J gene: TRBJ2-3
CDR3 DNA: TGCAGTGCTAGAGCAGGAGCGGCAGATACGCAGTATTTT
CDR3 protein: CSARAGAADTQYF

clone size: -
V gene: TRBV2
D gene: TRBD2
J gene: TRBJ2-1
CDR3 DNA: TGTGCCAGCAGGGGACTAGCGGGAGAGAAGAAATCCTACAATGAGCAGTTCTTC
CDR3 protein: CASRGLAGEKKSYNEQFF

clone size: few
V gene: TRBV5-1
D gene: TRBD1
J gene: TRBJ2-7
CDR3 DNA: TGCGCCAGCAGCCCTTCGGGACAGGGGTACGAGCAGTACTTC
CDR3 protein: CASSPSGQGYEQYF

clone size: -
V gene: TRBV4-1
D gene: TRBD1
J gene: TRBJ1-1
CDR3 DNA: TGCGCCAGCAGCCAAGGGGTAGGGGACAGGGGGCACGGCACTGAAGCTTTCTTT
CDR3 protein: CASSQGVGDRGHGTEAFF

clone size: -
V gene: TRBV7-2
D gene: -
J gene: TRBJ1-6
CDR3 DNA: TGTGCCAGCAGCTTAGGCGCCAATTCACCCCTCCACTTT
CDR3 protein: CASSLGANSPLHF

clone size: -
V gene: TRBV6-1
D gene: TRBD2
J gene: TRBJ2-1
CDR3 DNA: TGTGCCAGCAGTATTCCGGGACTAGCGGGAGTTGAGCAGTTCTTC
CDR3 protein: CASSIPGLAGVEQFF

clone size: -
V gene: TRBV7-8
D gene: TRBD2
J gene: TRBJ2-3
CDR3 DNA: TGTGCCAGCAGCTTAGCCCGTATACTAGCGGGTCCTACAGATACGCAGTATTTT
CDR3 protein: CASSLARILAGPTDTQYF

clone size: few
V gene: TRBV10-1
D gene: TRBD2
J gene: TRBJ2-7
CDR3 DNA: TGCGCCAGCAGTGGGACTAGCGGGACAAAATTCTCCTACGAGCAGTACTTC
CDR3 protein: CASSGTSGTKFSYEQYF

clone size: -
V gene: TRBV6-5
D gene: -
J gene: TRBJ2-1
CDR3 DNA: TGTGCCAGCAGTTACCGTCTGGCCTCGGTGAATGAGCAGTTCTTC
CDR3 protein: CASSYRLASVNEQFF

clone size: -
V gene: TRBV12-3/TRBV12-4
D gene: -
J gene: TRBJ2-5
CDR3 DNA: TGTGCCAGCAGTTTTGTGGGTTTTAGGGAGACCCAGTACTTC
CDR3 protein: CASSFVGFRETQYF

clone size: -
V gene: TRBV29-1
D gene: -
J gene: TRBJ2-5
CDR3 DNA: TGCAGCGTTGAAACTTCTAGTCAAGAGACCCAGTACTTC
CDR3 protein: CSVETSSQETQYF

clone size: few
V gene: TRBV7-3
D gene: -
J gene: TRBJ2-1
CDR3 DNA: TGTGCCAGCAGCCAAACGGGACCCCATGGCAATGAGCAGTTCTTC
CDR3 protein: CASSQTGPHGNEQFF

clone size: few
V gene: TRBV9
D gene: -
J gene: TRBJ2-7
CDR3 DNA: TGTGCCAGCAGCGCAAACACGGACGGCGAGCAGTACTTC
CDR3 protein: CASSANTDGEQYF

clone size: few
V gene: TRBV10-3
D gene: TRBD2
J gene: TRBJ2-1
CDR3 DNA: TGTGCCATCAGCGACAGGACTAGCGGGAGGAAACCCTCCTACAATGAGCAGTTCTTC
CDR3 protein: CAISDRTSGRKPSYNEQFF

clone size: -
V gene: TRBV10-3
D gene: -
J gene: TRBJ2-1
CDR3 DNA: TGTGCCATCAAGCAGGACAGCTCCTACAATGAGCAGTTCTTC
CDR3 protein: CAIKQDSSYNEQFF

clone size: few
V gene: TRBV5-1
D gene: -
J gene: TRBJ2-6
CDR3 DNA: TGCGCCAGCAGCCTCGGACACTTCAGTGGGGCCAACGTCCTGACTTTC
CDR3 protein: CASSLGHFSGANVLTF

clone size: few
V gene: TRBV10-3
D gene: -
J gene: TRBJ2-1
CDR3 DNA: TGTGCCATCAGTGCCTTGGCCAGGGGAATCCACAATGAGCAGTTCTTC
CDR3 protein: CAISALARGIHNEQFF

clone size: -
V gene: TRBV5-5
D gene: -
J gene: TRBJ2-7
CDR3 DNA: TGTGCCAGCAGCTTGGCCGGCGGATTGGGAACGGAGCAGTACTTC
CDR3 protein: CASSLAGGLGTEQYF

clone size: few
V gene: TRBV4-1
D gene: -
J gene: TRBJ2-3
CDR3 DNA: TGCGCCAGCAGCCAAGAGGGGATGGCAGATACGCAGTATTTT
CDR3 protein: CASSQEGMADTQYF

clone size: -
V gene: TRBV28
D gene: TRBD2
J gene: TRBJ2-3
CDR3 DNA: TGTGCCAGCACCCTGAGCGGGAGGTTAGATACGCAGTATTTT
CDR3 protein: CASTLSGRLDTQYF

clone size: many
V gene: TRBV7-6
D gene: TRBD2
J gene: TRBJ2-1
CDR3 DNA: TGTGCCAGCAGCTTAGCGCTTGGAGCGGGAGGGGGTCAGCAGTTCTTC
CDR3 protein: CASSLALGAGGGQQFF

clone size: few
V gene: TRBV5-6
D gene: TRBD2
J gene: TRBJ2-1
CDR3 DNA: TGTGCCAGCAGCCAGATGGGACTAGCGGGAGCCAATGAGCAGTTCTTC
CDR3 protein: CASSQMGLAGANEQFF

clone size: -
V gene: TRBV14
D gene: -
J gene: TRBJ2-7
CDR3 DNA: TGTGCCAGCAGCCAAGAGAGGATCACTACCTTGTACTTC
CDR3 protein: CASSQERITTLYF

clone size: -
V gene: TRBV6-5
D gene: -
J gene: TRBJ2-2
CDR3 DNA: TGTGCCAGCAGGGAAATGTTAGCGGTGGGAGAAAGGTGGGCGAACACCGGGGAGCTGTTTTTT
CDR3 protein: CASREMLAVGERWANTGELFF

clone size: -
V gene: TRBV20-1
D gene: TRBD1
J gene: TRBJ2-2
CDR3 DNA: TGCAGTGCTAGTCACAGGGGGCATCCCGGGGAGCTGTTTTTT
CDR3 protein: CSASHRGHPGELFF

clone size: few
V gene: TRBV4-1
D gene: TRBD1
J gene: TRBJ2-5
CDR3 DNA: TGCGCCAGCAGCCAAGGTCCGGCAGGGGGACAAGAGACCCAGTACTTC
CDR3 protein: CASSQGPAGGQETQYF

clone size: few
V gene: TRBV20-1
D gene: -
J gene: TRBJ1-4
CDR3 DNA: TGCAGTGCTACCGCAGACGCAACTAATGAAAAACTGTTTTTT
CDR3 protein: CSATADATNEKLFF

clone size: -
V gene: TRBV5-1
D gene: TRBD2
J gene: TRBJ2-2
CDR3 DNA: TGCGCCAGCAGCAAGGGACTAGCGGGAGTTCGTGTCACCGGGGAGCTGTTTTTT
CDR3 protein: CASSKGLAGVRVTGELFF

clone size: -
V gene: TRBV7-2
D gene: TRBD2
J gene: TRBJ2-3
CDR3 DNA: TGTGCCAGCAGCTTAGAACTAGCGGCAGATACGCAGTATTTT
CDR3 protein: CASSLELAADTQYF

clone size: few
V gene: TRBV12-3/TRBV12-4
D gene: -
J gene: TRBJ2-7
CDR3 DNA: TGTGCCAGCAACCCAGGGGTAGGGGAGCAGTACTTC
CDR3 protein: CASNPGVGEQYF

clone size: -
V gene: TRBV28
D gene: TRBD2
J gene: TRBJ2-7
CDR3 DNA: TGTGCCAGCAGATTAGCGGGAGCCCAAGGGGAGCAGTACTTC
CDR3 protein: CASRLAGAQGEQYF

clone size: -
V gene: TRBV12-3/TRBV12-4
D gene: -
J gene: TRBJ2-5
CDR3 DNA: TGTGCCAGCAGTGCTAGTTGGCGACAAGAGACCCAGTACTTC
CDR3 protein: CASSASWRQETQYF

clone size: -
V gene: TRBV6-1
D gene: -
J gene: TRBJ1-5
CDR3 DNA: TGTGCCATTAGTGATGGGGCAAATCAGCCCCAGCATTTT
CDR3 protein: CAISDGANQPQHF

clone size: few
V gene: TRBV30
D gene: -
J gene: TRBJ2-6
CDR3 DNA: TGTGCCTGGAGTGCCCGACGCTCTGGGGCCAACGTCCTGACTTTC
CDR3 protein: CAWSARRSGANVLTF

clone size: -
V gene: TRBV20-1
D gene: TRBD1
J gene: TRBJ2-1
CDR3 DNA: TGCAGTGCTATCGAGGTAACAGGGGGCTCCTACAATGAGCAGTTCTTC
CDR3 protein: CSAIEVTGGSYNEQFF

clone size: -
V gene: TRBV15
D gene: -
J gene: TRBJ1-2
CDR3 DNA: TGTGCCACCAGTATAGGGTCTCCCTATGGCTACACCTTC
CDR3 protein: CATSIGSPYGYTF

clone size: -
V gene: TRBV6-5
D gene: -
J gene: TRBJ2-7
CDR3 DNA: TGTGCCAGCAGTTACATCGGCGGGAAAACTTCGGAGCAGTACTTC
CDR3 protein: CASSYIGGKTSEQYF

clone size: -
V gene: TRBV5-1
D gene: TRBD1
J gene: TRBJ2-5
CDR3 DNA: TGCGCCAGCAGCTGGGGACAGGGCCGGGGGGAGACCCAGTACTTC
CDR3 protein: CASSWGQGRGETQYF

clone size: -
V gene: TRBV5-1
D gene: -
J gene: TRBJ2-3
CDR3 DNA: TGCGCCAGCAGCTTGCTCCATCCCCTGGTCGATACGCAGTATTTT
CDR3 protein: CASSLLHPLVDTQYF

clone size: -
V gene: TRBV27
D gene: TRBD1
J gene: TRBJ1-3
CDR3 DNA: TGTGCCACAAAACAGGGGGCGTCTGGAAACACCATATATTTT
CDR3 protein: CATKQGASGNTIYF

clone size: few
V gene: TRBV5-1
D gene: TRBD2
J gene: TRBJ2-1
CDR3 DNA: TGCGCCAGCAGCTACCTAGGACTAGTAGCCTACAATGAGCATTTCTTC
CDR3 protein: CASSYLGLVAYNEHFF